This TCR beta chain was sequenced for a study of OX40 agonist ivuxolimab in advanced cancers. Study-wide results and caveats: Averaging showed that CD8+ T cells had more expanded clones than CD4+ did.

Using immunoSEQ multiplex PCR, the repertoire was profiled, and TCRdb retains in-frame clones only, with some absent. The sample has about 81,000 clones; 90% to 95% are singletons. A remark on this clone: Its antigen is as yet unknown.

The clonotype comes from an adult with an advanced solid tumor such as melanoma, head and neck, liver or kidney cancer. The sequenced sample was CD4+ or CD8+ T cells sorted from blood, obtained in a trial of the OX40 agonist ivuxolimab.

The CDR3 nucleotides read TGTGCCAGCAGCCTCAGGGTGGTGGCAGATACGCAGTATTTT. This encodes CASSLRVVADTQYF. This rearrangement joins TRBV6-5 to TRBJ2-3; D is possibly TRBD1 (5 bases). Trimming removed 6 bases at V and 4 bases at J, with 14 bases between. CDR3 length: 14 residues. Germline V gene data show CDR1 as MNHEY and CDR2 as SVGAGI.